This T cell receptor (beta chain) was captured in a study of blood T cells in healthy people across ages. Findings of the study overall: Strong correlation was found linking TCR beta diversity to naive T cell percentage. The unknown donor CMV status may have confounded expanded clonotype changes.

Next came a second PCR, run for about 6 to 12 cycles, which used a sample-barcoded 5' primer along with a J-beta primer mix. Via MiXCR, TCRdb re-called the 5' RACE reads, giving one row per CDR3 protein. The repertoire holds 2 million or so distinct CDR3 sequences, about 50% seen once, with around 2.1% in the top ten. This clonotype was recorded a few times. Its antigen is still unknown. Isolated PBMCs totaled at least 6 million in each sample. The V and J ends lost 4 bases and 9 bases respectively, with 13 bases between them. Germline assignment: CDR1 SEHNR and CDR2 FQNEAQ (reference sequence). The CDR3 consists of 12 residues.

This TCR was sampled from a woman aged 40 to 50 in good health. The material sequenced was blood. V is TRBV7-9 and J is TRBJ2-7; D assignment may be TRBD1 or TRBD2 (6 bases each). The CDR3 DNA is TGTGCCAGCAGCTCGGGGGCTAGCGTGCAGTACTTC. This codes for CASSSGASVQYF.